The rows below give T cell receptor beta chains drawn from one sample of a study of cytomegalovirus exposure and HLA in healthy donors. The repertoire was sequenced with immunoSEQ multiplex PCR; TCRdb's copy has only in-frame clones and lacks some. Of some 150,000 clones in the sample, 76% were seen once. The sample comprised PBMCs. The receptors were sampled from a female donor in good health and CMV-seropositive. Both conserved end residues are part of each CDR3. D genes are given only for firm matches. Some rows have no size entry. The others give once, few or many, or a class for an expanded clone.

d_call,j_call,clone_size,v_call,cdr3_aa,cdr3_nt
TRBD2,TRBJ2-1,NA,TRBV30,CAWSVEWGLNGEQFF,TGTGCCTGGAGTGTAGAATGGGGACTAAATGGTGAGCAGTTCTTC
NA,TRBJ2-5,few,TRBV5-4,CASSLGLAVETQYF,TGTGCCAGCAGCTTGGGGCTAGCAGTCGAGACCCAGTACTTC
TRBD1,TRBJ1-5,NA,TRBV6-5,CASRQTGGRQPQHF,TGTGCCAGCAGGCAAACAGGGGGGCGTCAGCCCCAGCATTTT
TRBD2,TRBJ2-7,NA,TRBV5-1,CASSLTSGGYYEQYF,TGCGCCAGCAGCCTGACTAGCGGGGGGTACTACGAGCAGTACTTC
NA,TRBJ1-1,NA,TRBV18,CASSPGSMNTEAFF,TGTGCCAGCTCGCCAGGGAGTATGAACACTGAAGCTTTCTTT
NA,TRBJ2-4,NA,TRBV4-1,CASSQDLGLQYF,TGCGCCAGCAGCCAAGATCTGGGGCTTCAATACTTC
NA,TRBJ2-3,NA,TRBV11-2,CASSFGSNRNTDTQYF,TGTGCCAGCAGCTTCGGGTCGAACAGGAACACAGATACGCAGTATTTT
NA,TRBJ1-1,NA,TRBV6-5,CASLEGERGYEAFF,TGTGCCAGCCTCGAGGGGGAGAGGGGCTATGAAGCTTTCTTT
TRBD2,TRBJ2-7,NA,TRBV9,CASSVGVDLAGAYEQYF,TGTGCCAGCAGCGTAGGAGTGGATCTAGCGGGGGCCTACGAGCAGTACTTC
NA,TRBJ1-3,NA,TRBV5-6,CASGHGGAGNTIYF,TGTGCCAGCGGCCATGGGGGCGCAGGAAACACCATATATTTT
NA,TRBJ1-1,NA,TRBV30,CACVRVVRTEAFF,TGTGCCTGCGTCCGTGTCGTGAGGACTGAAGCTTTCTTT
NA,TRBJ1-1,NA,TRBV2,CASSKDIDTEAFF,TGTGCCAGCAGTAAGGACATAGACACTGAAGCTTTCTTT
NA,TRBJ2-4,NA,TRBV5-1,CASSWDITKNIQYF,TGCGCCAGCAGCTGGGACATAACCAAAAACATTCAGTACTTC
TRBD1,TRBJ2-3,NA,TRBV4-1,CASMDRGNTDTQYF,TGCGCCAGCATGGACAGGGGGAACACAGATACGCAGTATTTT
NA,TRBJ2-5,NA,TRBV30,CAVQQGLGETQYF,TGTGCCGTGCAACAGGGTTTGGGGGAGACCCAGTACTTC